The subject of this entry is one T cell receptor (beta chain). The specificity of this receptor is unknown. Per-base quality was not reported, and no clone a single base away is much larger than it. The CDR3 regions of human TCRbeta chains were analyzed by immunosequencing. Per the source publication's procedure: TCRs in the repertoires were compared against a reference library of SARS-CoV-2-specific TCRs that had been generated with the MIRA antigen-specificity platform. Breadth was defined as the fraction of unique TCRs that were SARS-CoV-2-associated, and depth was defined as the fraction of total T cells that were SARS-CoV-2-associated. Using the MIRA data, each spike-specific TCR was assigned both to the spike region to which the TCR was reactive and to a CD4 or CD8 class. Log10-transformed breadth and depth values were compared by one-way ANOVA with Sidak's multiple comparisons tests. TCRdb holds this immuneACCESS table with in-frame rearrangements only. Some clones are missing; in checked studies, unresolved V genes explain under half, and the rest has no known cause. The V and J calls and clone size are taken from that table; D and trimming were inferred from the DNA. The sample records more than 150,000 clones, about 90% of which are singletons. The top ten clones comprise around 0.5% of the sample.

This sample is drawn from a study of T cell responses to AZD1222 COVID-19 vaccine (dated by TCRdb to the early 2020s). Looking at the study overall: AZD1222 recipients with second doses at about 4 weeks or about 12 weeks were pooled, because spike-specific TCR depth and breadth did not differ between schedules. A total of roughly 240 trial participants underwent TCR sequencing, of whom nearly 210 received two doses of AZD1222 and some 25 received two doses of the MenACWY control vaccine. Trial participants were enrolled into age subgroups of 18-55, 56-69 and 70-plus years, which contained about 150, 28 and 57 TCR-sequenced participants, respectively. Here is what the overall study found, with its caveats: Conclusions about previously exposed vaccinees were limited because only six AZD1222 recipients were SARS-CoV-2 seropositive at baseline. CD4 TCRs associated with the vaccine covered the entire spike protein, and the dominant responses were in regions 160-218 and 743-854. After two AZD1222 doses, both the breadth and the depth of spike-specific TCRs were significantly higher than at day 0 and than in MenACWY recipients. Because no day 14 peak-response samples were available, the repertoires could be characterized only after the peak T cell response. In the small 56-69-year group, the increase in depth fell short of significance, most likely because of low power. Epitopes outside the regions mutated in the B.1.351 and B.1.1.7 variants were reportedly recognized by nearly half of the unique spike-specific TCRs. Most participants were white British and females outnumbered males, and the authors suggested that clonal diversity may have been underestimated.

This sample's time point label indicates: baseline before first vaccination. Vaccinee samples were obtained from the UK trials COV001 and COV002, which included a single-blind randomized controlled phase 2/3 trial of AZD1222 (ChAdOx1 nCoV-19) in healthy adults. Trial participant PBMC samples were collected at day 0 and day 28 after the second dose for TCRbeta chain sequencing. From the cysteine through the phenylalanine, the CDR3 covers 18 amino acids. This entry keeps only the CDR3 DNA: 54 bases, framed from base 1. The CDR1 and CDR2 encoded by the germline V gene are SGHTA and FQGNSA. From V the trimming removes 5 bases and from J it removes 5 bases, while the gene matches leave 10 bases of the junction unaccounted for.

This chain joins TRBV7-2 to TRBJ2-3; 16 of the junction bases match TRBD2. Sample: peripheral blood, taken on day 0 of AZD1222 vaccination. The source of this sequence is an adult in good health. The CDR3 reads as follows: CASSPGLAGGRVKDTQYF. In nucleotides, the sequence is TGTGCCAGCAGCCCGGGACTAGCGGGGGGGCGAGTGAAAGATACGCAGTATTTT.